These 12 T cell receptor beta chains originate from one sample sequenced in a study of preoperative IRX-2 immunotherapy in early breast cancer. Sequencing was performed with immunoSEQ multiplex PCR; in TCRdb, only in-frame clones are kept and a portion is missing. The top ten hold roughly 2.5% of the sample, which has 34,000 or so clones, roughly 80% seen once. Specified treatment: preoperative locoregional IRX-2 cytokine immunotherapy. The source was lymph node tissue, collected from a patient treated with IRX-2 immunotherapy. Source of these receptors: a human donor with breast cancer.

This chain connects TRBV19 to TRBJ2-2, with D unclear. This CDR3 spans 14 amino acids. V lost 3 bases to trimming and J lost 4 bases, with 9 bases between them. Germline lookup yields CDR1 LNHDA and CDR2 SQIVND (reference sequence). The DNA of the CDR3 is TGTGCCAGTAGTATTCCCCCCTTCACCGGGGAGCTGTTTTTT. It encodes CASSIPPFTGELFF.

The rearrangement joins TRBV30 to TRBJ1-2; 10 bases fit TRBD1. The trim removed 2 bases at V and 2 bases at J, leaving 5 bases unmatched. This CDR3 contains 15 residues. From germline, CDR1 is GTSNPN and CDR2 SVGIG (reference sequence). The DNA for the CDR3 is TGTGCCTGGAGTCCGCGGGGACAGGGGAACTATGGCTACACCTTC. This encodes CAWSPRGQGNYGYTF.

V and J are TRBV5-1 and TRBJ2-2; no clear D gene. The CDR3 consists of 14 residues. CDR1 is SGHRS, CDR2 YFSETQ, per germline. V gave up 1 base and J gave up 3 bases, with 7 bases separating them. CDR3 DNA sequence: TGCGCCAGCAGCTTGTCTGGTGACACCGGGGAGCTGTTTTTT. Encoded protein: CASSLSGDTGELFF.

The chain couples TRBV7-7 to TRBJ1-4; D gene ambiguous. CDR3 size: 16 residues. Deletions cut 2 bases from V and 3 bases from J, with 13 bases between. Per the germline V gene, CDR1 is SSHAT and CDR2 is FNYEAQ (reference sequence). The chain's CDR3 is CASSLTRSLANEKLFF. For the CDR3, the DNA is TGTGCCAGCAGCTTAACCAGGAGCTTAGCTAATGAAAAACTGTTTTTT. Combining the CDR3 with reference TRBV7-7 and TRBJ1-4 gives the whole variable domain GAGVSQSPRYKVTKRGQDVTLRCDPISSHATLYWYQQALGQGPEFLTYFNYEAQPDKSGLPSDRFSAERPEGSISTLTIQRTEQRDSAMYRCASSLTRSLANEKLFFGSGTQLSVL.

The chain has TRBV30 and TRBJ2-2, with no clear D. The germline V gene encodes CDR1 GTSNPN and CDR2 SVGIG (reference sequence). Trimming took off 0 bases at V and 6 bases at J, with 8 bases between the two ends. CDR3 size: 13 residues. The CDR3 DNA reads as TGTGCCTGGAGTGTTTCTGGTTCCGGGGAGCTGTTTTTT. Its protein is CAWSVSGSGELFF.

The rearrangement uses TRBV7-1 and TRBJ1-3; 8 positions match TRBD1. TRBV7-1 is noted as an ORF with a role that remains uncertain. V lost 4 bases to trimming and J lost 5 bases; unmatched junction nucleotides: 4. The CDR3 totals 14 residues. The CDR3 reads CASSLRTGRNTIYF. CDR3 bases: TGTGCCAGCAGCTTAAGGACAGGGCGAAACACCATATATTTT.

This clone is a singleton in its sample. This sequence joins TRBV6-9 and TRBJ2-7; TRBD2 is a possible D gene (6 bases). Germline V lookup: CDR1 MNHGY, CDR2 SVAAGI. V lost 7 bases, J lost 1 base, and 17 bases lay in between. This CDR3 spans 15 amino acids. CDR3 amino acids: CASTPGVGRSYEQYF. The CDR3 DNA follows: TGTGCCAGCACCCCGGGGGTGGGCAGATCCTACGAGCAGTACTTC.

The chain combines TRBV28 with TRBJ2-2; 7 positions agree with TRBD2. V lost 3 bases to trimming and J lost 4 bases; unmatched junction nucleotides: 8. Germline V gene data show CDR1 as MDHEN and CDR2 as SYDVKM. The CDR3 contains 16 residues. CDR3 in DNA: TGTGCCAGCAGTTTCGCTAGCGGAGGAATCACCGGGGAGCTGTTTTTT. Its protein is CASSFASGGITGELFF.

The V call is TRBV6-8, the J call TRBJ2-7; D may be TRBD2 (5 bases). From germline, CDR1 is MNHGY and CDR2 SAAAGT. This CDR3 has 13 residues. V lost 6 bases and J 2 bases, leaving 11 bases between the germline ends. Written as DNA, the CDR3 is TGTGCCAGCAGAAAGACGGGAACCTACGAGCAGTACTTC. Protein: CASRKTGTYEQYF.

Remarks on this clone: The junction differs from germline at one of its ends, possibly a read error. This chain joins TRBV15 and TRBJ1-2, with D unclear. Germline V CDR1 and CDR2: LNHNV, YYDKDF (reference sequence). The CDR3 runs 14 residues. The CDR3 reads CASSLVEVNYGYTF. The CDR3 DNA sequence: TGTGCCAGCAGCTTGGTGGAGGTGAACTATGGCTACACCTTC.

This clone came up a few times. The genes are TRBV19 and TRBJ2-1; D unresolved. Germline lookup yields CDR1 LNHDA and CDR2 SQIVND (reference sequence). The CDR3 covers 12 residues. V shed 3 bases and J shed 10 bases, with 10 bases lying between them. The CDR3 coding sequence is TGTGCCAGTAGTATGACTTCGGAGGAGCAGTTCTTC. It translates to CASSMTSEEQFF.

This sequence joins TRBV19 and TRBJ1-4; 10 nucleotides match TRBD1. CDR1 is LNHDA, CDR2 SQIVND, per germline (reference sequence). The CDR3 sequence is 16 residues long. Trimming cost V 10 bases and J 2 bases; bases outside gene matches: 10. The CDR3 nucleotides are TGTGCCACCGAGGGGACAGGGGCTTCGACTAATGAAAAACTGTTTTTT. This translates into CATEGTGASTNEKLFF.